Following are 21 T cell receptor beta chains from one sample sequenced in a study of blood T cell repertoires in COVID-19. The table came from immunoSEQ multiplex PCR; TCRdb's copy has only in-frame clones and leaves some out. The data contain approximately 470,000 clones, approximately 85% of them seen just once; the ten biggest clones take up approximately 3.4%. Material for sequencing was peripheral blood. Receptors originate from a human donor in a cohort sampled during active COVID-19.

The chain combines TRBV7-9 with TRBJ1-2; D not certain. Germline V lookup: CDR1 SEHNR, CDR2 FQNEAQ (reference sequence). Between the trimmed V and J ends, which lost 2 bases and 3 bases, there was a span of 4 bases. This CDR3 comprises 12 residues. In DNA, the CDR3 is TGTGCCAGCAGCTTACGCGACTATGGCTACACCTTC. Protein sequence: CASSLRDYGYTF.

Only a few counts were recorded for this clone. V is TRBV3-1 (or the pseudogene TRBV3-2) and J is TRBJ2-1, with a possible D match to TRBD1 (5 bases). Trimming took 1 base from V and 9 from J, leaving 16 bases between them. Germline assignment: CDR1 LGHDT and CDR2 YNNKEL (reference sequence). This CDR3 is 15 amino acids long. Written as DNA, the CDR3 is TGTGCCAGCAGCCAAGTTCCTCTTTCTACAGGTGAGCAGTTCTTC. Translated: CASSQVPLSTGEQFF.

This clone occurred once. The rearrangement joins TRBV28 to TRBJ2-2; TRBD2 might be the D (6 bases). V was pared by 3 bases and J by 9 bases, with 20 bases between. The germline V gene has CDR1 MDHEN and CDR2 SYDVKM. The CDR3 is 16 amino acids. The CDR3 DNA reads TGTGCCAGCAGTTTGAGGCGGGATGGGGCGGTAAGGGAGCTGTTTTTT. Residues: CASSLRRDGAVRELFF.

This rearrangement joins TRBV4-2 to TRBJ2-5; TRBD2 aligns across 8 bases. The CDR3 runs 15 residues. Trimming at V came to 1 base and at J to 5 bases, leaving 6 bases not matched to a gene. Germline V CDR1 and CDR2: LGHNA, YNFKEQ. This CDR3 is CASSQVGGRSETQYF. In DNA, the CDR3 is TGTGCCAGCAGCCAAGTAGGCGGGAGGTCCGAGACCCAGTACTTC.

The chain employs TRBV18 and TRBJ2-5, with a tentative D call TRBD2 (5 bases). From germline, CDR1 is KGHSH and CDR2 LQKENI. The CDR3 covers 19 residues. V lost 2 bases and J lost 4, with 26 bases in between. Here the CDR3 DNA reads TGTGCCAGCTCACCATTATTGACTCTCGTTGAGGGTGCAGGAGAGACCCAGTACTTC. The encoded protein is CASSPLLTLVEGAGETQYF.

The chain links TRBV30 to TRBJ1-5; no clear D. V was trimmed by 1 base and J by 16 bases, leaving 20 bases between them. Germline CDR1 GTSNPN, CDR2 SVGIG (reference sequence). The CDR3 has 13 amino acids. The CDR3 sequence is CAWSASYGNPLHF. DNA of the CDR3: TGTGCCTGGAGTGCCTCTTACGGGAACCCTCTACATTTT.

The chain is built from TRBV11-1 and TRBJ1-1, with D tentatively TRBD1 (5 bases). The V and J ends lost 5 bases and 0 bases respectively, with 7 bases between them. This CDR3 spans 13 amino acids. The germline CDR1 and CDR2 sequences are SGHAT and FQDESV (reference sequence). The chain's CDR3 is CASSGHMNTEAFF. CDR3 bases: TGTGCCAGCAGCGGACATATGAACACTGAAGCTTTCTTT.

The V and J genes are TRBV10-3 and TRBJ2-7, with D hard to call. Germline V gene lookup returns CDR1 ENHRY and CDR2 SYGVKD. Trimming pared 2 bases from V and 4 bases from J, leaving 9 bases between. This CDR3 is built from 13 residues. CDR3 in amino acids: CAISEGPRYEQYF. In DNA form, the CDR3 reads TGTGCCATCAGTGAGGGGCCCAGGTACGAGCAGTACTTC.

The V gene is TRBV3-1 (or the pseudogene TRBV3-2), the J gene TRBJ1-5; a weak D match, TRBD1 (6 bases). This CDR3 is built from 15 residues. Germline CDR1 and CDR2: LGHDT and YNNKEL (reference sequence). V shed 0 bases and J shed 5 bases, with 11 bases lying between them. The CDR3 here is CASSQEGAYDQPQHF. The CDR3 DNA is TGTGCCAGCAGCCAAGAGGGGGCGTATGATCAGCCCCAGCATTTT.

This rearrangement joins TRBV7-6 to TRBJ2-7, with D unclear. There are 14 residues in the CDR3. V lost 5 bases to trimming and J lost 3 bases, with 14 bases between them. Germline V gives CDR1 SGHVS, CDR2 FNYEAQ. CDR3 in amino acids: CASSPDTNYYEQYF. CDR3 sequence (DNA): TGTGCCAGCAGCCCAGACACAAATTACTACGAGCAGTACTTC.

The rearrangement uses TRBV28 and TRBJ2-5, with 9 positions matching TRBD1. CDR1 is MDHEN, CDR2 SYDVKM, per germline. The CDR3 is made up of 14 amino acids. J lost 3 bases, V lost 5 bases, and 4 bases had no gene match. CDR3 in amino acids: CASSPRDREETQYF. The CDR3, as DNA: TGTGCCAGCAGTCCTCGGGACAGGGAAGAGACCCAGTACTTC.

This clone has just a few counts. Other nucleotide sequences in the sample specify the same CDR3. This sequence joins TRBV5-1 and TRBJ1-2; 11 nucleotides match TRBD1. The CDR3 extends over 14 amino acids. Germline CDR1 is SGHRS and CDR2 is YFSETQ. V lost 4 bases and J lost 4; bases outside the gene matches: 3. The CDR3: CASSTGTGGYGYTF. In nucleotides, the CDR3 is TGCGCCAGCAGCACCGGGACAGGGGGCTATGGCTACACCTTC.

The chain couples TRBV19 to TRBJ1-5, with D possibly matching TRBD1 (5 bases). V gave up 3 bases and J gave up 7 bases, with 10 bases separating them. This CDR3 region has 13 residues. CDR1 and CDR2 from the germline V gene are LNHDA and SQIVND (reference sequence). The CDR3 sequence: CASSMGGDQPQHF. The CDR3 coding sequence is TGTGCCAGTAGTATGGGGGGAGACCAGCCCCAGCATTTT.

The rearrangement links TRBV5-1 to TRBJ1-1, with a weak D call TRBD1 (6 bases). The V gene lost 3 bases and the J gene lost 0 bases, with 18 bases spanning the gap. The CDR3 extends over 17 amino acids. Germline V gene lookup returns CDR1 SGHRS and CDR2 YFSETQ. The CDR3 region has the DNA TGCGCCAGCAGCTCCGGGACATCCGGGGCAATGAACACTGAAGCTTTCTTT. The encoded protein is CASSSGTSGAMNTEAFF.

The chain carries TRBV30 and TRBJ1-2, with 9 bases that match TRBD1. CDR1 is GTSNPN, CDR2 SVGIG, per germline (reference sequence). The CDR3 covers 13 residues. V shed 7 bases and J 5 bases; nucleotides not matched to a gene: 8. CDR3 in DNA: TGTGCCTCCCCCGGTGACAGGGGGTATGGCTACACCTTC. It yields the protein CASPGDRGYGYTF.

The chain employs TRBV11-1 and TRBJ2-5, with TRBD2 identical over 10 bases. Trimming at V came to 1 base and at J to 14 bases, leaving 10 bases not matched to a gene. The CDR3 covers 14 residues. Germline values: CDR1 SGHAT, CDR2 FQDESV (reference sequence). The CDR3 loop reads CASSLGLAGVAVYF. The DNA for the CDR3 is TGTGCCAGCAGCTTAGGGCTAGCGGGAGTCGCTGTTTACTTC.

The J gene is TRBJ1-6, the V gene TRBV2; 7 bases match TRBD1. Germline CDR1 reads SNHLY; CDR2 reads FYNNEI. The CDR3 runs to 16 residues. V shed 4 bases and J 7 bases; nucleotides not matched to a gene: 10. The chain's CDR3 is CASSALTGAANSPLHF. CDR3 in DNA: TGTGCCAGCAGTGCCCTCACAGGGGCGGCCAATTCACCCCTCCACTTT.

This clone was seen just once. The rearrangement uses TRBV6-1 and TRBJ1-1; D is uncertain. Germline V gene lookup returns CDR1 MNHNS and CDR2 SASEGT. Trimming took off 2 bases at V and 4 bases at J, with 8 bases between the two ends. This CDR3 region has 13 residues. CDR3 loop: CASSEQVSTEAFF. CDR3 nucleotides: TGTGCCAGCAGTGAACAGGTCAGCACTGAAGCTTTCTTT.

The CDR3 here is CASSLAGQNNSPLHF. DNA of the CDR3: TGTGCCAGCAGCTTAGCGGGACAGAATAATTCACCCCTCCACTTT. The chain combines TRBV7-9 with TRBJ1-6, with 7 bases fitting TRBD1. CDR1 SEHNR and CDR2 FQNEAQ come from the germline V gene (reference sequence). CDR3 length: 15 residues. With V trimmed by 0 bases and J by 5 bases, 1 base remained unmatched.

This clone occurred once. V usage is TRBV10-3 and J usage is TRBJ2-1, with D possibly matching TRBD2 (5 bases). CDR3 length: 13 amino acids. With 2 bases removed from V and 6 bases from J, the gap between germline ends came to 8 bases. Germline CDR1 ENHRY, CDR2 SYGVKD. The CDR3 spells CAISEEGLNEQFF. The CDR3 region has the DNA TGTGCCATCAGTGAGGAGGGCCTCAATGAGCAGTTCTTC.

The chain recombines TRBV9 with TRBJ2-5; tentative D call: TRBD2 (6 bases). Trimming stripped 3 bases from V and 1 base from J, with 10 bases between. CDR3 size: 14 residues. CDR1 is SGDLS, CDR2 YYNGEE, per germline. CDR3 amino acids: CASSARDFQETQYF. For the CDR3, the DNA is TGTGCCAGCAGCGCCAGGGACTTCCAAGAGACCCAGTACTTC.